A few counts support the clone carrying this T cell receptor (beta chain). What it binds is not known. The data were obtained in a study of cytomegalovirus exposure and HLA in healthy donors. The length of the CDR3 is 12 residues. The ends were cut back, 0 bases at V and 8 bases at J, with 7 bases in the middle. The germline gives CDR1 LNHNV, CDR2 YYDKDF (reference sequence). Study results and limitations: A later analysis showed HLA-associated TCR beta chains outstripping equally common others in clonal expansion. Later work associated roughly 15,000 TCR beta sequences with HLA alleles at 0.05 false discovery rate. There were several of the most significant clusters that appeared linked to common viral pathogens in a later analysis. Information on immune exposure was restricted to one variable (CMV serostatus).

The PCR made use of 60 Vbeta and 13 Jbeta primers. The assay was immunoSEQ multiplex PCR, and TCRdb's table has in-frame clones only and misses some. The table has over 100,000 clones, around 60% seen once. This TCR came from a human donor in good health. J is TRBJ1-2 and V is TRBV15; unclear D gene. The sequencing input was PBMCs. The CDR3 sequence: CATSRDRRGYTF. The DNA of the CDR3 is TGTGCCACCAGCAGAGATCGGCGGGGCTACACCTTC. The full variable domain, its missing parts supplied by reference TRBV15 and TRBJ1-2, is DAMVIQNPRYQVTQFGKPVTLSCSQTLNHNVMYWYQQKSSQAPKLLFHYYDKDFNNEADTPDNFQSRRPNTSFCFLDIRSPGLGDTAMYLCATSRDRRGYTFGSGTRLTVV.